Below, 19 T cell receptor beta chains from the same sample are listed, as sequenced in a study of CD4+ T cells in melanoma. TCRdb keeps only in-frame clones here, not all; method: immunoSEQ multiplex PCR. The repertoire has about 11,000 clones, less than 75% of them found once; the top ten carry 8.9%. Sequenced sample: cells from a culture (not recorded whether cultured in vitro). The receptors were gathered from a human donor with melanoma.

The rearrangement links TRBV2 to TRBJ1-5; 9 bases line up with TRBD1. Germline lookup yields CDR1 SNHLY and CDR2 FYNNEI. Unmatched junction bases numbered 6, after V lost 5 bases and J lost 4 bases. The CDR3 length is 15 residues. This CDR3 reads CASSNHGTGNQPQHF. CDR3 DNA sequence: TGTGCCAGCAGTAACCATGGGACAGGGAATCAGCCCCAGCATTTT.

The chain joins TRBV30 to TRBJ1-2, with a weak D call TRBD1 (6 bases). The CDR3 consists of 13 residues. V shed 2 bases and J shed 6 bases, with 13 bases lying between them. CDR1 GTSNPN and CDR2 SVGIG come from the germline V gene (reference sequence). For the CDR3, the DNA is TGTGCCTGGAGTAGGGGGTGGGGTGATGGCTACACCTTC. It specifies CAWSRGWGDGYTF.

The rearrangement uses TRBV5-1 and TRBJ2-5, with a weak D call TRBD2 (5 bases). CDR1 is SGHRS, CDR2 YFSETQ, per germline. The CDR3 sequence is 15 residues long. Trimming removed 1 base from V and 3 bases from J, with 13 bases in between. The CDR3 region is CASSLLPGMKETQYF. CDR3 DNA sequence: TGCGCCAGCAGCTTGTTGCCGGGAATGAAAGAGACCCAGTACTTC.

This chain links TRBV10-3 with TRBJ1-2; D is unresolved. The CDR3 totals 14 residues. Germline V lookup: CDR1 ENHRY, CDR2 SYGVKD. V lost 3 bases to trimming and J lost 5 bases, with 13 bases between them. The CDR3 region is CAISDFITAYGYTF. DNA for the CDR3: TGTGCCATCAGTGATTTCATAACGGCTTATGGCTACACCTTC.

V and J are TRBV30 and TRBJ1-1; D uncertain. The V and J ends lost 3 bases and 3 bases respectively, with 14 bases between them. The CDR3 is made up of 14 amino acids. The germline V gene encodes CDR1 GTSNPN and CDR2 SVGIG (reference sequence). In DNA form, the CDR3 reads TGTGCCTGGAGCAACGGGATTCGGCACACTGAAGCTTTCTTT. As protein: CAWSNGIRHTEAFF.

The chain combines TRBV5-8 with TRBJ1-2; tentative D call: TRBD1 (6 bases). The CDR3 totals 16 residues. The germline gives CDR1 SGHTS, CDR2 YDEGEE. V gave up 0 bases and J gave up 4 bases, with 16 bases separating them. CDR3 region: CASSLDRVAAAYGYTF. In DNA, the CDR3 is TGTGCCAGCAGCTTGGACAGGGTAGCAGCCGCCTATGGCTACACCTTC.

The rearrangement joins TRBV27 to TRBJ1-5; no firm D call. The CDR3 contains 15 residues. Trimming took off 6 bases at V and 4 bases at J, with 16 bases between the two ends. Germline assignment: CDR1 MNHEY and CDR2 SMNVEV (reference sequence). The CDR3 loop is CASSPREGGNQPQHF. The CDR3 DNA reads as TGTGCCAGCAGCCCTCGGGAGGGCGGTAATCAGCCCCAGCATTTT.

The chain links TRBV7-3 to TRBJ1-6; D is perhaps TRBD1 (6 bases). Trimming left V 4 bases short and J 0 bases short, with 10 bases between. Germline CDR1 SGHTA, CDR2 FQGTGA. The CDR3 length is 16 residues. In nucleotides, the CDR3 is TGTGCCAGCAGCTCGAGAGGGGGCTCCTATAATTCACCCCTCCACTTT. It yields the protein CASSSRGGSYNSPLHF.

This clone was seen just once. The chain joins TRBV5-1 to TRBJ2-5; TRBD2 agrees at 11 bases. V trimming: 1 base; J trimming: 2 bases; junction bases outside the gene matches: 4. Germline CDR1 and CDR2: SGHRS and YFSETQ. The CDR3 sequence is 16 residues long. The CDR3 DNA reads as TGCGCCAGCAGCTTGAGGCCTAGCGGGGGGCAAGAGACCCAGTACTTC. Translated: CASSLRPSGGQETQYF.

This clone showed up just once. The V gene is TRBV30, the J gene TRBJ1-1, with a tentative D call TRBD1 (6 bases). The CDR3 sequence is 16 residues long. Trimming removed 3 bases from V and 1 base from J, with 18 bases in between. Germline V lookup: CDR1 GTSNPN, CDR2 SVGIG (reference sequence). As DNA, the CDR3 is TGTGCCTGGAGATATTCCTTTGGGGGCACGAACACTGAAGCTTTCTTT. Translation gives CAWRYSFGGTNTEAFF. The full variable domain, with the rest looked up from reference TRBV30 and TRBJ1-1, is SQTIHQWPATLVQPVGSPLSLECTVEGTSNPNLYWYRQAAGRGLQLLFYSVGIGQISSEVPQNLSASRPQDRQFILSSKKLLLSDSGFYLCAWRYSFGGTNTEAFFGQGTRLTVV.

The genes are TRBV2 and TRBJ2-4; TRBD1 matches 9 bases. After removal of 4 bases from V and 6 bases from J, the junction contained 7 bases not matched to a gene. CDR1 is SNHLY and CDR2 is FYNNEI in the germline V gene. The CDR3 has 15 amino acids. The CDR3 spells CASSVVGTGINIQYF. The CDR3 region has the DNA TGTGCCAGCAGTGTAGTTGGGACAGGGATAAACATTCAGTACTTC.

J is TRBJ1-3 and V is TRBV30, with a possible D match to TRBD1 (6 bases). Trimming pared 1 base from V and 5 bases from J, leaving 9 bases between. Germline values: CDR1 GTSNPN, CDR2 SVGIG (reference sequence). This CDR3 spans 13 amino acids. The CDR3 sequence: CAWSGTARNTIYF. CDR3 nucleotides: TGTGCCTGGAGTGGGACAGCGCGAAACACCATATATTTT.

This sequence joins TRBV9 and TRBJ2-5, with TRBD2 identical over 7 bases. The V gene's germline CDR1 is SGDLS and CDR2 YYNGEE. CDR3 size: 17 residues. V gave up 0 bases and J gave up 2 bases; unmatched junction bases: 10. The CDR3 reads CASSVAVAGASQETQYF. Here the CDR3 DNA reads TGTGCCAGCAGCGTAGCGGTAGCGGGCGCCTCTCAAGAGACCCAGTACTTC.

By proportion, this clone is medium-sized. This chain links TRBV5-6 with TRBJ1-1; TRBD1 aligns across 7 bases. Germline V gene sequence: CDR1 SGHDT, CDR2 YYEEEE. The V and J ends lost 4 bases and 5 bases, in that order; junction bases with no gene match: 5. The CDR3 is 13 amino acids. CDR3 nucleotide sequence: TGTGCCAGCAGCCTCGGGACAGCTACTGAAGCTTTCTTT. Residues: CASSLGTATEAFF.

The rearrangement uses TRBV2 and TRBJ1-2; D is unresolved. Trimming pared 2 bases from V and 5 bases from J, leaving 6 bases between. This CDR3 is 12 amino acids long. Per the germline V gene, CDR1 is SNHLY and CDR2 is FYNNEI. The CDR3 is CASSEWGYGYTF. The CDR3 nucleotides read TGTGCCAGCAGTGAATGGGGATATGGCTACACCTTC.

This clone was detected a few times. The gene calls are TRBV12-5 and TRBJ1-2, with unresolved D. The CDR3 covers 18 residues. Per germline, CDR1 LGHNT and CDR2 FRNRAP. Trimming removed 0 bases from V and 1 base from J, with 18 bases in between. CDR3 DNA sequence: TGTGCTAGTGGTTTGGTATCCCCCAGCCACCGACATAACTATGGCTACACCTTC. As protein: CASGLVSPSHRHNYGYTF.

The CDR3 nucleotides are TGCGCCAGCAGCTCGGGACAGGCCGTCTACGAGCAGTACTTC. The encoded protein is CASSSGQAVYEQYF. V usage is TRBV5-1 and J usage is TRBJ2-7; the match to TRBD1 covers 8 bases. Looked up from germline, CDR1 is SGHRS and CDR2 is YFSETQ. V trimming: 3 bases; J trimming: 3 bases; junction bases outside the gene matches: 5. The CDR3 contains 14 residues.

V and J are TRBV7-9 and TRBJ1-1; TRBD1 matches 9 bases. This CDR3 contains 13 residues. The V gene's germline CDR1 is SEHNR and CDR2 FQNEAQ (reference sequence). V dropped 3 bases and J dropped 10; count of bases not matched to a gene: 6. This CDR3 is CASSLAGTGRAFF. The CDR3 DNA reads as TGTGCCAGCAGCTTGGCTGGGACAGGGAGAGCTTTCTTT.

In DNA form, the CDR3 reads TGTGCCAGCAGCCTCACTAGCGGAACAGATACGCAGTATTTT. Translating gives CASSLTSGTDTQYF. The chain employs TRBV27 and TRBJ2-3; TRBD2 agrees at 8 bases. The germline V gene has CDR1 MNHEY and CDR2 SMNVEV (reference sequence). The CDR3 has 14 residues. J gave up 3 bases and V 6 bases, and 5 bases lay outside the gene matches.